One and the same sample provided the 32 T cell receptor beta chains below, sequenced in a study of shared clonotypes between healthy human individuals. Here immunoSEQ multiplex PCR was the method, and the copy in TCRdb shows in-frame clones only, minus some. This table holds around 2.5 million clones, 93% found once. The sequencing sample was made of naive CD4+ T cells from PBMCs. Noted subset: CD45RA+ positively selected. The receptor set was obtained from a man younger than 35 in good health. Some clones in this sample may be carry-over from other donors' samples.

The rearrangement links TRBV11-2 to TRBJ1-4, with D perhaps matching TRBD1 (6 bases). Looked up from germline, CDR1 is SGHAT and CDR2 is FQNNGV. The CDR3 runs to 15 residues. V was trimmed by 5 bases and J by 6 bases, leaving 16 bases between them. The CDR3 sequence is CASSLGGGVDEKLFF. CDR3 DNA sequence: TGTGCCAGCAGCCTGGGCGGGGGCGTGGATGAAAAACTGTTTTTT.

The chain couples TRBV9 to TRBJ2-6; 8 nucleotides match TRBD1. Germline V gene data show CDR1 as SGDLS and CDR2 as YYNGEE. The V segment lost 3 bases and the J segment 0 bases; nucleotides outside the gene matches: 20. This CDR3 region has 22 residues. CDR3 sequence: CASSAPRTGSPFPFSGANVLTF. The CDR3 DNA sequence: TGTGCCAGCAGCGCCCCCCGGACAGGGTCTCCCTTTCCATTCTCTGGGGCCAACGTCCTGACTTTC.

This clone was observed once. This CDR3 is CAWRSLAGGEQFF. CDR3 DNA sequence: TGTGCCTGGAGGTCTCTAGCGGGTGGTGAGCAGTTCTTC. The chain links TRBV30 to TRBJ2-1, with 8 bases aligning to TRBD2. The germline V gene encodes CDR1 GTSNPN and CDR2 SVGIG (reference sequence). The CDR3 is 13 residues long. Trimming took 3 bases from V and 9 from J; bases not matched to a gene: 7. The entire variable domain, with the rest obtained from reference TRBV30 and TRBJ2-1, is as follows: SQTIHQWPATLVQPVGSPLSLECTVEGTSNPNLYWYRQAAGRGLQLLFYSVGIGQISSEVPQNLSASRPQDRQFILSSKKLLLSDSGFYLCAWRSLAGGEQFFGPGTRLTVL.

This clone showed up just once. The V and J genes are TRBV5-4 and TRBJ2-5; 9 nucleotides agree with TRBD2. Trimming took 4 bases from V and 4 from J; bases not matched to a gene: 5. The CDR3 consists of 14 residues. Germline CDR1 is SGHNT and CDR2 is YYREEE (reference sequence). CDR3 bases: TGTGCCAGCAGCATTAGCGGGAGAGGAGAGACCCAGTACTTC. It codes for CASSISGRGETQYF.

The genes are TRBV14 and TRBJ2-3; D is unresolved. The CDR3 consists of 14 residues. Germline V gene lookup returns CDR1 SGHDN and CDR2 FVKESK. V was cut by 1 base and J by 2 bases, with 7 bases left in between. In DNA form, the CDR3 reads TGTGCCAGCAGCCAAGTCCAACTCACAGATACGCAGTATTTT. It is translated as CASSQVQLTDTQYF.

CDR3 loop: CASSGTTYEQYF. The CDR3 DNA sequence: TGTGCCAGTTCGGGCACAACCTACGAGCAGTACTTC. This sequence joins TRBV19 and TRBJ2-7, with no clear D. CDR3 length: 12 residues. With 8 bases removed from V and 2 bases from J, the gap between germline ends came to 10 bases. Germline V lookup: CDR1 LNHDA, CDR2 SQIVND (reference sequence).

V is TRBV19 and J is TRBJ2-5; 7 nucleotides agree with TRBD2. Germline V lookup: CDR1 LNHDA, CDR2 SQIVND (reference sequence). CDR3 length equals 16 residues. The V and J ends lost 3 bases and 1 base, in that order; junction bases with no gene match: 8. Here the CDR3 reads CASSINGASGQETQYF. The CDR3 DNA follows: TGTGCCAGTAGTATTAACGGGGCTAGCGGCCAAGAGACCCAGTACTTC. The full variable domain, its missing parts supplied by reference TRBV19 and TRBJ2-5, is DGGITQSPKYLFRKEGQNVTLSCEQNLNHDAMYWYRQDPGQGLRLIYYSQIVNDFQKGDIAEGYSVSREKKESFPLTVTSAQKNPTAFYLCASSINGASGQETQYFGPGTRLLVL.

This clone was seen just once. Other DNA variants within this sample encode the same CDR3. This sequence joins TRBV28 and TRBJ2-1, with TRBD2 matching over 9 bases. This CDR3 has 14 residues. J lost 2 bases, V lost 7 bases, and 3 bases had no gene match. Germline V CDR1 and CDR2: MDHEN, SYDVKM. The CDR3 DNA sequence: TGTGCCAGCACCGCGGGGGGGACCTACAATGAGCAGTTCTTC. Translation gives CASTAGGTYNEQFF.

The J gene is TRBJ1-5, the V gene TRBV30, with 8 bases identical to TRBD1. This CDR3 has 17 residues. CDR1 and CDR2 from the germline V gene are GTSNPN and SVGIG (reference sequence). V trimming: 2 bases; J trimming: 1 base; junction bases outside the gene matches: 10. CDR3: CAWSPFRTGRSNQPQHF. The CDR3 DNA follows: TGTGCCTGGAGTCCATTTCGGACAGGGAGAAGCAATCAGCCCCAGCATTTT.

This clone appeared once. The chain links TRBV10-2 to TRBJ2-1; TRBD2 agrees at 10 bases. Germline-derived CDR1 and CDR2 are WSHSY and SAAADI. The CDR3 runs 17 residues. V lost 2 bases and J lost 8; bases outside the gene matches: 12. CDR3 residues: CASSEELAGVSDYEQFF. CDR3 bases: TGCGCCAGCAGTGAGGAGCTAGCGGGAGTTTCGGACTATGAGCAGTTCTTC.

The chain joins TRBV2 to TRBJ2-6; D tentatively reads TRBD1 or TRBD2 (5 bases each). Trimming shortened V by 7 bases and J by 4 bases, and 17 bases separated the two germline ends. The CDR3 runs 16 residues. Germline V gene lookup returns CDR1 SNHLY and CDR2 FYNNEI. The CDR3 here is CASTLGAGAGANVLTF. The CDR3 nucleotides read TGTGCCAGCACCCTTGGGGCCGGGGCCGGGGCCAACGTCCTGACTTTC.

The gene calls are TRBV28 and TRBJ2-5, with D possibly matching TRBD1 (6 bases). In germline, CDR1 is MDHEN, CDR2 SYDVKM. V lost 2 bases and J 1 base, leaving 14 bases between the germline ends. The CDR3 extends over 16 amino acids. The CDR3 bases are TGTGCCAGCAGTTTACGACTTGGGGGCTTCCAAGAGACCCAGTACTTC. Translated, it gives CASSLRLGGFQETQYF. Drawing the rest from reference TRBV28 and TRBJ2-5, the complete variable domain is DVKVTQSSRYLVKRTGEKVFLECVQDMDHENMFWYRQDPGLGLRLIYFSYDVKMKEKGDIPEGYSVSREKKERFSLILESASTNQTSMYLCASSLRLGGFQETQYFGPGTRLLVL.

The chain employs TRBV5-5 and TRBJ1-2; tentative D call: TRBD1 (5 bases). Per germline, CDR1 SGHKS and CDR2 YYEKEE (reference sequence). There are 14 residues in the CDR3. The V end lost 6 bases, the J end lost 0 bases, and 12 bases lay between the germline ends. The DNA for the CDR3 is TGTGCCAGCAACTGGGGGGTAGCTAACTATGGCTACACCTTC. It specifies CASNWGVANYGYTF. The full variable domain, rest sourced from reference TRBV5-5 and TRBJ1-2, is DAGVTQSPTHLIKTRGQQVTLRCSPISGHKSVSWYQQVLGQGPQFIFQYYEKEERGRGNFPDRFSARQFPNYSSELNVNALLLGDSALYLCASNWGVANYGYTFGSGTRLTVV.

To note about this clone: The sample contains more than one DNA sequence encoding this CDR3. The V gene is TRBV18, the J gene TRBJ2-2; D perhaps matches TRBD1 (6 bases). Germline CDR1 KGHSH, CDR2 LQKENI. With 2 bases removed from V and 1 base from J, the gap between germline ends came to 8 bases. The CDR3 loop spans 15 amino acids. CDR3 bases: TGTGCCAGCTCACCAGGGGGCCGGAACACCGGGGAGCTGTTTTTT. Translation gives CASSPGGRNTGELFF.

This clone was detected a few times. The V and J genes are TRBV5-1 and TRBJ1-1; D gene ambiguous. CDR1 SGHRS and CDR2 YFSETQ come from the germline V gene. The CDR3 is 12 amino acids. The germline V and J ends were trimmed by 4 bases and 4 bases, with 8 bases remaining between them. The CDR3 coding sequence is TGCGCCAGCAGCCAAGGGTTCACTGAAGCTTTCTTT. Translation gives CASSQGFTEAFF.

This rearrangement joins TRBV19 to TRBJ2-1; 14 bases align to TRBD2. CDR3 length: 18 residues. After removal of 4 bases from V and 0 bases from J, the junction contained 5 bases not matched to a gene. From germline, CDR1 is LNHDA and CDR2 SQIVND (reference sequence). The CDR3 loop reads CASSRTSGRTSSYNEQFF. The CDR3 DNA reads TGTGCCAGTAGTAGGACTAGCGGGAGGACAAGCTCCTACAATGAGCAGTTCTTC.

The chain couples TRBV5-1 to TRBJ1-5; D is possibly TRBD1 (5 bases). This CDR3 comprises 14 residues. Looked up from germline, CDR1 is SGHRS and CDR2 is YFSETQ. Trimming cost V 5 bases and J 3 bases, with 12 bases left between them. In DNA, the CDR3 is TGCGCCAGCAGTTTTGACAGTGCCAATCAGCCCCAGCATTTT. Amino acids: CASSFDSANQPQHF.

J is TRBJ2-3 and V is TRBV18; 8 bases are a match to TRBD2. The germline CDR1 and CDR2 sequences are KGHSH and LQKENI. V dropped 3 bases and J dropped 3; count of bases not matched to a gene: 8. This CDR3 spans 16 amino acids. The CDR3 is CASSPLSGSLTDTQYF. The CDR3 DNA follows: TGTGCCAGCTCACCTCTCAGCGGGAGTTTAACAGATACGCAGTATTTT.

This clone was counted between two and nine times. This chain joins TRBV6-1 and TRBJ1-3; D not resolved. The CDR3 runs to 14 residues. V shed 8 bases and J shed 3 bases, with 14 bases lying between them. CDR1 is MNHNS and CDR2 is SASEGT in the germline V gene. In DNA, the CDR3 is TGTGCCAGCCAACCGGATCTACGTGGAAACACCATATATTTT. It is translated as CASQPDLRGNTIYF.

The rearrangement links TRBV9 to TRBJ2-1, with D tentatively TRBD1 or TRBD2 (5 bases each). The CDR3 sequence is 16 residues long. Germline V gives CDR1 SGDLS, CDR2 YYNGEE. Trimming took off 0 bases at V and 4 bases at J, with 14 bases between the two ends. In DNA form, the CDR3 reads TGTGCCAGCAGCGTAGAGAGACAGTCGGGGTACAATGAGCAGTTCTTC. Its translation is CASSVERQSGYNEQFF.

V gene TRBV28 combines with J gene TRBJ1-2, with 9 bases matching TRBD1. This CDR3 has 13 residues. Germline V lookup: CDR1 MDHEN, CDR2 SYDVKM. J gave up 4 bases and V 5 bases, and 2 bases lay outside the gene matches. The CDR3 region is CASSRDRAYGYTF. In nucleotides, the CDR3 is TGTGCCAGCAGTCGGGACAGGGCCTATGGCTACACCTTC.

The V call is TRBV4-1, the J call TRBJ2-7; D is uncertain. CDR3 length: 15 residues. Germline V gene lookup returns CDR1 MGHRA and CDR2 YSYEKL. Trimming pared 0 bases from V and 3 bases from J, leaving 12 bases between. The CDR3 is CASSQDRSGSYEQYF. The CDR3 DNA follows: TGCGCCAGCAGCCAAGATCGGTCAGGCAGCTACGAGCAGTACTTC.

The chain joins TRBV5-6 to TRBJ2-1; 8 positions match TRBD2. The CDR3 contains 17 residues. The germline CDR1 and CDR2 sequences are SGHDT and YYEEEE. V lost 2 bases to trimming and J lost 4 bases; unmatched junction nucleotides: 11. CDR3 nucleotide sequence: TGTGCCAGCAGCTTAAAGGTAGCGGGAACGGGTTACAATGAGCAGTTCTTC. This gives the protein CASSLKVAGTGYNEQFF.

Concerning this clone itself: The identical CDR3 is also encoded by other nucleotide sequences in the sample. The chain recombines TRBV6-5 with TRBJ2-2; no definite D call. V gave up 2 bases and J gave up 6 bases, with 4 bases separating them. Germline values: CDR1 MNHEY, CDR2 SVGAGI. The CDR3 loop spans 12 amino acids. The CDR3 DNA follows: TGTGCCAGCAGTTACAGCCCCGGGGAGCTGTTTTTT. Residues: CASSYSPGELFF.

The chain uses TRBV15 and TRBJ1-5; the D gene is possibly TRBD1 (5 bases). Germline V CDR1 and CDR2: LNHNV, YYDKDF (reference sequence). V was clipped by 0 bases and J by 0 bases, with 9 bases between them. There are 16 residues in the CDR3. The CDR3 region has the DNA TGTGCCACCAGCAGAGATAACAGGTATAGCAATCAGCCCCAGCATTTT. Translated: CATSRDNRYSNQPQHF.

V gene TRBV6-5 combines with J gene TRBJ2-7; D not resolved. The CDR3 runs to 14 residues. Between the trimmed V and J ends, which lost 0 bases and 1 base, there was a span of 7 bases. Germline V gives CDR1 MNHEY, CDR2 SVGAGI. This CDR3 reads CASSYSIRSYEQYF. The CDR3 bases are TGTGCCAGCAGTTACTCGATCCGGTCCTACGAGCAGTACTTC.

This clone was seen a single time. The chain has TRBV5-6 and TRBJ2-7; 7 bases agree with TRBD1. The trim removed 4 bases at V and 1 base at J, leaving 8 bases unmatched. The CDR3 spans 15 residues. The germline V gene encodes CDR1 SGHDT and CDR2 YYEEEE. The CDR3 loop reads CASSPTGRASYEQYF. CDR3 bases: TGTGCCAGCAGCCCGACAGGGCGCGCGTCCTACGAGCAGTACTTC.

The V call is TRBV28, the J call TRBJ2-2; no firm D call. Germline V CDR1 and CDR2: MDHEN, SYDVKM. The ends were cut back, 4 bases at V and 4 bases at J, with 13 bases in the middle. The CDR3 totals 15 residues. DNA for the CDR3: TGTGCCAGCAGTTCTCCGAGCCGGGCCACCGGGGAGCTGTTTTTT. Amino acids: CASSSPSRATGELFF.

Concerning this clone: Other DNA sequences in this specimen translate into the identical CDR3. The chain employs TRBV28 and TRBJ1-2; 8 bases map to TRBD1. Germline loops: CDR1 MDHEN, CDR2 SYDVKM. The V gene end was trimmed by 7 bases and the J gene end by 4 bases; junction bases not matched to a gene: 8. This CDR3 comprises 14 residues. CDR3 amino acids: CASISPGQAYGYTF. Written as DNA, the CDR3 is TGTGCCAGCATTTCTCCGGGACAGGCCTATGGCTACACCTTC.

This clone was picked up one time. The chain is built from TRBV10-3 and TRBJ2-1; TRBD1 matches 12 bases. CDR1 ENHRY and CDR2 SYGVKD come from the germline V gene. V dropped 6 bases and J dropped 8; count of bases not matched to a gene: 8. This CDR3 is built from 15 residues. CDR3 in amino acids: CAIREPGQGAYEQFF. The CDR3, as DNA: TGTGCCATCAGAGAGCCGGGACAGGGGGCCTATGAGCAGTTCTTC.

Only a few counts were recorded for this clone. V usage is TRBV10-3 and J usage is TRBJ1-1; D gene ambiguous. The CDR3 is made up of 15 amino acids. Germline CDR1 ENHRY, CDR2 SYGVKD. Trimming removed 3 bases at V and 0 bases at J, with 11 bases between. This CDR3 reads CAISEEWPMNTEAFF. CDR3 DNA: TGTGCCATCAGTGAAGAGTGGCCTATGAACACTGAAGCTTTCTTT.

This clone has just one count. The chain joins TRBV10-3 to TRBJ2-1; the D gene is possibly TRBD2 (5 bases). The CDR3 runs 13 residues. Germline V gene data show CDR1 as ENHRY and CDR2 as SYGVKD. Deletions cut 3 bases from V and 7 bases from J, with 10 bases between. The DNA of the CDR3 is TGTGCCATCAGTGACGGGATACCTAATGAGCAGTTCTTC. It codes for CAISDGIPNEQFF.